This T cell receptor beta chain was found in a study of cytomegalovirus exposure and HLA in healthy donors. Study summary: According to later analysis, the same platform produced the approximately 120 validation and several hundred first-cohort repertoires. Broader study findings: It was reported that the classifier diagnosed cytomegalovirus status with high specificity and sensitivity in both the original and validation cohorts. Most TCR sequences were uncommon, yet certain public TCRs appeared in many donors. It was approximately 150 TCR beta chains that were listed as cytomegalovirus-associated.

Germline CDR1 reads MNHNS; CDR2 reads SASEGT. V lost 1 base, J lost 3 bases, and 16 bases lay in between. The length of the CDR3 is 17 residues. The table came from immunoSEQ multiplex PCR; TCRdb's copy has only in-frame clones and leaves some out. The sample shows some 270,000 clones, 70% to 90% of them seen only once. With regard to this clone: What it binds is unknown.

This sequence joins TRBV6-1 and TRBJ1-5; D is uncertain. The sequence derives from a woman between 18 and 29 years old in good health and CMV-seronegative. Sequenced input: PBMCs. In DNA form, the CDR3 reads TGTGCCAGCAGTGAAGTGCCCCCACCTATATTCAATCAGCCCCAGCATTTT. This gives the protein CASSEVPPPIFNQPQHF.